This T cell receptor (beta chain) was sequenced during a study of blood T cell repertoires in COVID-19. In the study overall: Samples of COVID-19 (acute and convalescent) were obtained from the United States, Italy and Spain. The analysed material was cDNA or gDNA that came from T cells, B-cell-depleted T cells, or PBMCs.

The V and J ends lost 6 bases and 5 bases, in that order; junction bases with no gene match: 9. The CDR3 runs to 14 residues. Per the germline V gene, CDR1 is LNHDA and CDR2 is SQIVND (reference sequence). As handled by the study authors: Scientists estimated how many nucleated cells there were by amplifying reference gene primers. TCRdb's table, derived via immunoSEQ multiplex PCR, lists solely in-frame clones and lacks some. V and J calls plus clone size are reproduced from that table; the DNA served to infer D and trimming. In the table there are about 73,000 clones, 82% of which are singletons. The chain employs TRBV19 and TRBJ2-7; 8 bases fit TRBD2. The sequenced sample consisted of peripheral blood. The sequence was collected from a woman aged 55-69 years with acute or convalescent COVID-19. CDR3 bases: TGTGCCAGTAGGTCAAGCGGGAGTCTCAACGAGCAGTACTTC. Translating gives CASRSSGSLNEQYF.